This T cell receptor beta chain was recorded in a study of T cell responses to AZD1222 COVID-19 vaccine. Sequencing used immunoSEQ multiplex PCR; TCRdb keeps in-frame clones, though not all of them. The repertoire includes roughly 120,000 clones, roughly 91% of them detected once, and around 3.8% sits in the top ten. The CDR3 totals 16 residues. CDR1 is SGHTA and CDR2 is FQGTGA in the germline V gene. After removal of 5 bases from V and 5 bases from J, the junction contained 11 bases not matched to a gene. The starting material was peripheral blood, obtained 28 days after the second AZD1222 dose. The chain uses TRBV7-3 and TRBJ2-5, with TRBD2 matching 10 bases. This clonotype was sampled from an adult who received the AZD1222 COVID-19 vaccine. The CDR3 reads CASSQGSSGSRETQYF. The CDR3 DNA is TGTGCCAGCAGCCAAGGGTCTAGCGGGAGTCGCGAGACCCAGTACTTC.